Here is one T cell receptor beta chain with its context. Its antigen remains undetermined. One base away there is no much larger clone; base qualities are not given. These data originate in a study of blood T cell repertoires in COVID-19 (dated by TCRdb to the early 2020s). At the level of the whole study: Samples covering the acute and convalescent phases of COVID-19 were provided by collaborators in the United States, Italy and Spain. Nearly every sample came with metadata listing a de-identified subject ID, COVID-19 status, age in years and sex. Deeply sampled blood TCRbeta repertoires from subjects exposed to, actively infected with, or recovered from COVID-19 were included in the dataset. Samples came from the ongoing ImmuneRACE study (first 160 participants) plus 1,254 subjects from 6 global collaborators. The repertoires were released in a freely available public database meant as a resource for research on the immune response to SARS-CoV-2. Where available, HLA class I and class II types were obtained from metadata supplied by the sample provider rather than from assay-based typing. The material from the prospective study consisted of cDNA or gDNA derived from T cells, B-cell-depleted T cells, or PBMCs. The paper as a whole reports these results and caveats: How much clinical and demographic metadata was included differed by source and by participant, and the metadata was provided uncurated.

One collaborating source in Seattle enrolled patients during active infection and followed them longitudinally through the course of disease. Collaborating institutions collected whole blood in K2EDTA tubes following their own protocols. Collaborator samples were shipped for TCRbeta analysis as frozen whole blood, isolated PBMCs, or DNA extracted from either sample type. TCRbeta CDR3 regions were amplified from genomic DNA by means of the immunoSEQ Assay, a bias-controlled multiplex PCR. Regarding the original processing steps: Within the assay, amplification of reference gene primers was used to estimate how many nucleated cells each sample contained. Sequence reads were collapsed and filtered to measure the absolute abundance of every unique TCRbeta CDR3 rearrangement. Productive Simpson clonality was computed per sample as the square root of Simpson's diversity index over productive rearrangements. The clones in this table, taken by TCRdb from immuneACCESS, are in-frame only. Not every clone is retained; where verified, under half of the shortfall comes from an unresolved V gene, and the cause of the rest is unknown. The V and J calls and clone size were taken over from that table, and D and trimming were inferred from the DNA. This sample lists under 75,000 clones; around 82% were detected once. The leading ten clones occupy around 16% of the sample.

Trimming at the junction amounts to 5 bases on V and 6 bases on J, and the germline ends lie 16 bases apart. Reading from cysteine to phenylalanine, the CDR3 counts 14 amino acids. Kept here is only the CDR3 DNA, which spans 42 bases and is read in frame from base 1. Based on the germline V gene, the CDR1 and CDR2 sequences are MDHEN and SYDVKM. Recombination connected TRBV28 to TRBJ1-2, and TRBD1 may be the D gene, going by 6 matching bases. Sequenced sample: peripheral blood. This clonotype was obtained from a man between 60 and 70 years old with COVID-19, enrolled during active disease. Here is the DNA: TGTGCCAGCAGTCAAACAGGGTTTTACGATGGCTACACCTTC. It translates to CASSQTGFYDGYTF.